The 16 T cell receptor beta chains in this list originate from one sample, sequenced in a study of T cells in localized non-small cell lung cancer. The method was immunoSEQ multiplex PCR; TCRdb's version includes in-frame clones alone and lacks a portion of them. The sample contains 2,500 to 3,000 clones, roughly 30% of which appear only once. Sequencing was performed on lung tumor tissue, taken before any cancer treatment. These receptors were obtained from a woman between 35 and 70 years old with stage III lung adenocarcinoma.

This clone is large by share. The CDR3 loop is CASRQGSMNTEAFF. The DNA for the CDR3 is TGTGCCAGCAGACAGGGGAGCATGAACACTGAAGCTTTCTTT. The chain employs TRBV6-8 and TRBJ1-1, with 7 bases fitting TRBD1. This CDR3 has 14 amino acids. Losses at the gene ends were 6 bases for V and 0 bases for J; bases not matched to a gene: 4. Looked up from germline, CDR1 is MNHGY and CDR2 is SAAAGT.

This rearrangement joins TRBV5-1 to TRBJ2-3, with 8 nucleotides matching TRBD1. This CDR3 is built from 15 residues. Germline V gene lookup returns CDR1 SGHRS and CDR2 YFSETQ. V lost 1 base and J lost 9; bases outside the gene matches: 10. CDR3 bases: TGCGCCAGCAGCTTGCGGACAGGGCCGGAGATAACGCAGTATTTT. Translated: CASSLRTGPEITQYF.

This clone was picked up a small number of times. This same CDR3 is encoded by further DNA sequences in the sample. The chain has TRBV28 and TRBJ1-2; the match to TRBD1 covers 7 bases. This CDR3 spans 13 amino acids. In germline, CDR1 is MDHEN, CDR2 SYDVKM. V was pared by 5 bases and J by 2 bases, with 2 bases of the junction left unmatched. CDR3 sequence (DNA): TGTGCCAGCAGTCTACAGGGGAACTATGGCTACACCTTC. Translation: CASSLQGNYGYTF.

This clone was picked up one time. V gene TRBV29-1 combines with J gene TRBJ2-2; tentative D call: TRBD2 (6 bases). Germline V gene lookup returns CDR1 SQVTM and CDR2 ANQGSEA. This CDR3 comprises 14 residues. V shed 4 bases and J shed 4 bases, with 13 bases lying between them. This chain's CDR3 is CSVVRQGGTGELFF. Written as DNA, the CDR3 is TGCAGCGTTGTTAGGCAGGGAGGCACCGGGGAGCTGTTTTTT.

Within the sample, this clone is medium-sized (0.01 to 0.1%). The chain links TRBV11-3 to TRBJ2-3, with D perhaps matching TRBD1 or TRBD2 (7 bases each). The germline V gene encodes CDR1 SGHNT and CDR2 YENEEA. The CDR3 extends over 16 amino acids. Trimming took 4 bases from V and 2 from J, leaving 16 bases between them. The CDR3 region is CASSSSGGGFTDTQYF. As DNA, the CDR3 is TGTGCCAGCAGCTCTAGCGGAGGGGGCTTCACAGATACGCAGTATTTT.

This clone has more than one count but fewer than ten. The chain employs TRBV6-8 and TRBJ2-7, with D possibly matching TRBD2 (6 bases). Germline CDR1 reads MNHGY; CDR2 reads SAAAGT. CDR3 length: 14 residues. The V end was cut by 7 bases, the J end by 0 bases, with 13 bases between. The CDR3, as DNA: TGTGCCAGCACCCGGGACTTTAGCTCCTACGAGCAGTACTTC. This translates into CASTRDFSSYEQYF.

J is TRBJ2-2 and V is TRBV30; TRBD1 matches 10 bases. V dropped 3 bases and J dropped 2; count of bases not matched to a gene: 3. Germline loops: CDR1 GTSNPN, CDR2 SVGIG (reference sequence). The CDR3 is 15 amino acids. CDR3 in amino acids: CAWRTGGSNTGELFF. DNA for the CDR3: TGTGCCTGGAGGACAGGGGGCTCTAACACCGGGGAGCTGTTTTTT.

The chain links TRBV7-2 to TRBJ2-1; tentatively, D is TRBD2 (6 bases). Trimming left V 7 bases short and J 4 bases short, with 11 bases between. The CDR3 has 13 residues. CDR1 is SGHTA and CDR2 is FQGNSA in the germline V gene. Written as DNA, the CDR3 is TGTGCCAGCAATACGGGAGTTTACAATGAGCAGTTCTTC. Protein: CASNTGVYNEQFF.

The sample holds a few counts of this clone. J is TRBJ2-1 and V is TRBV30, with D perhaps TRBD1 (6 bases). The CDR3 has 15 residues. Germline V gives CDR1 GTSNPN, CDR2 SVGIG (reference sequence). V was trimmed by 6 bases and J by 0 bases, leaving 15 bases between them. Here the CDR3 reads CACHRDTRSYNEQFF. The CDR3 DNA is TGTGCCTGCCACCGGGACACCCGCTCCTACAATGAGCAGTTCTTC.

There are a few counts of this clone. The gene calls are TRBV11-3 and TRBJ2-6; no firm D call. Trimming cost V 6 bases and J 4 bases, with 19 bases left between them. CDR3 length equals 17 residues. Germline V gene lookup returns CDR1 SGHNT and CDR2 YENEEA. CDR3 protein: CASRDRVATGGANVLTF. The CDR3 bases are TGTGCCAGCAGGGACCGGGTTGCAACTGGGGGGGCCAACGTCCTGACTTTC.

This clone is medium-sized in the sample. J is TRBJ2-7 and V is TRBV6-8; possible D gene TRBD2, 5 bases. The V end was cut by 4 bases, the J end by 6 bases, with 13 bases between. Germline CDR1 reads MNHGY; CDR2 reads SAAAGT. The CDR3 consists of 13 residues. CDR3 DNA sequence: TGTGCCAGCAGTTCTTCCCCCGGGGTCGAGCAGTACTTC. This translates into CASSSSPGVEQYF.

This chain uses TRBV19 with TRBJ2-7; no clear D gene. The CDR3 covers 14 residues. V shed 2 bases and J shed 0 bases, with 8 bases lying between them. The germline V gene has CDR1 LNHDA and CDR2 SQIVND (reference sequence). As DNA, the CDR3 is TGTGCCAGTAGTATAACGGTCAACTCCTACGAGCAGTACTTC. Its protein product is CASSITVNSYEQYF.

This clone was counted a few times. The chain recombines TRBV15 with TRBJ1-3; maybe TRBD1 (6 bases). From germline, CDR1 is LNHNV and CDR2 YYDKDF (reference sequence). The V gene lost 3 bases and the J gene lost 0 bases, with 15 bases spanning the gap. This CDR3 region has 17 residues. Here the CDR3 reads CATSRPGGFASGNTIYF. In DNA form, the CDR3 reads TGTGCCACCAGCAGGCCGGGGGGCTTTGCCTCTGGAAACACCATATATTTT. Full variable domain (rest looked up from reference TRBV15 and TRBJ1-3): DAMVIQNPRYQVTQFGKPVTLSCSQTLNHNVMYWYQQKSSQAPKLLFHYYDKDFNNEADTPDNFQSRRPNTSFCFLDIRSPGLGDTAMYLCATSRPGGFASGNTIYFGEGSWLTVV.

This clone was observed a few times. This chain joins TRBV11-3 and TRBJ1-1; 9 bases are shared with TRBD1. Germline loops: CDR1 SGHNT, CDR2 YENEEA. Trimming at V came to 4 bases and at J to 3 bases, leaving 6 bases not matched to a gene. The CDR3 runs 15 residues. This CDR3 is CASSSGQGVDTEAFF. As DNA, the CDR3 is TGTGCCAGCAGCTCGGGACAGGGTGTCGACACTGAAGCTTTCTTT.

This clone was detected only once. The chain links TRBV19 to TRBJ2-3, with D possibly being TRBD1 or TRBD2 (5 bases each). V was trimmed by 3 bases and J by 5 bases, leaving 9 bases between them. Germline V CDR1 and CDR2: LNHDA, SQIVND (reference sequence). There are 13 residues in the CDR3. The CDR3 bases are TGTGCCAGTAGTATGGGGGTGGGAGATACGCAGTATTTT. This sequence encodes CASSMGVGDTQYF.

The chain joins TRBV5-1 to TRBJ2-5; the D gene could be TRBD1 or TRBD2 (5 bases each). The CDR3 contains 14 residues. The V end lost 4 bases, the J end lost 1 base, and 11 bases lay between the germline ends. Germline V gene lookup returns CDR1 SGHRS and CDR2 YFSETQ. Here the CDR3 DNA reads TGCGCCAGCAGCCACGGGACGGCCCAAGAGACCCAGTACTTC. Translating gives CASSHGTAQETQYF.